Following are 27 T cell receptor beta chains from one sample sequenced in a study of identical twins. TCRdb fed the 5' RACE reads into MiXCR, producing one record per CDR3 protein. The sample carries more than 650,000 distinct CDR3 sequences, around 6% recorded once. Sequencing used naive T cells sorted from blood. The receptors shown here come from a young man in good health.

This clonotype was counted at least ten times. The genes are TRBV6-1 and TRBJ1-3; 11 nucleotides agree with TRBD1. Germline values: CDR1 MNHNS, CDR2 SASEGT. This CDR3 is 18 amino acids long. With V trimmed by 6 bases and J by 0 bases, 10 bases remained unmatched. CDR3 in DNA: TGTGCCAGCAGGAGGACAGGGGGCGCTTCCCACTCTGGAAACACCATATATTTT. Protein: CASRRTGGASHSGNTIYF.

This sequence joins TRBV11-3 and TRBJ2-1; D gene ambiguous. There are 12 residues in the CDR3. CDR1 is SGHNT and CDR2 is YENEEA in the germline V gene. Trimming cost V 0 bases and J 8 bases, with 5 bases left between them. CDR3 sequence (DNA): TGTGCCAGCAGCTTAGAAGACGATGAGCAGTTCTTC. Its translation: CASSLEDDEQFF.

The DNA for the CDR3 is TGTGCCTGGAGGGAAATCAGCCGAACGAACACCGGGGAGCTGTTTTTT. This gives the protein CAWREISRTNTGELFF. The chain couples TRBV30 to TRBJ2-2; no reliable D call. The germline V gene has CDR1 GTSNPN and CDR2 SVGIG (reference sequence). V lost 3 bases and J lost 0, with 14 bases in between. This CDR3 contains 16 residues.

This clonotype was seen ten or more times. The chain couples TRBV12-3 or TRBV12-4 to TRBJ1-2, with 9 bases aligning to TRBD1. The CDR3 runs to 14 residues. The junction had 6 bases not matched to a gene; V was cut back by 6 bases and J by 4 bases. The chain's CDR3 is CASRATGGGYGYTF. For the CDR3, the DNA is TGTGCCAGCAGAGCGACAGGGGGAGGCTATGGCTACACCTTC.

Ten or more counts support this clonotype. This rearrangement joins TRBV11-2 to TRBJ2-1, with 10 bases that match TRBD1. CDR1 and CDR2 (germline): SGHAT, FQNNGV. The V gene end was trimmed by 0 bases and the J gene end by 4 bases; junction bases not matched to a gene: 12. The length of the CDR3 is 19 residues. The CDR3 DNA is TGTGCCAGCAGCTTAGACCACAGCAGGACAGGGGGGGCGTACAATGAGCAGTTCTTC. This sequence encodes CASSLDHSRTGGAYNEQFF.

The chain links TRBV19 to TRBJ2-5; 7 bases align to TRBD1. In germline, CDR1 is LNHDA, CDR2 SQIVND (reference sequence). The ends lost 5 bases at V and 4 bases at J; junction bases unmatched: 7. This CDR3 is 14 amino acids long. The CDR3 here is CASSLRTGRETQYF. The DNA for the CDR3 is TGTGCCAGTAGTTTACGGACAGGTAGAGAGACCCAGTACTTC.

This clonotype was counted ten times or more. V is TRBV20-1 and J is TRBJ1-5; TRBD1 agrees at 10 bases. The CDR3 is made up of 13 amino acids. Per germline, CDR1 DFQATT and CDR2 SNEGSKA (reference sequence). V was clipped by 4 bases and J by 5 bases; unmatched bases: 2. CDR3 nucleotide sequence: TGCAGTGCTACGGGACAGGGGCATCAGCCCCAGCATTTT. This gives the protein CSATGQGHQPQHF.

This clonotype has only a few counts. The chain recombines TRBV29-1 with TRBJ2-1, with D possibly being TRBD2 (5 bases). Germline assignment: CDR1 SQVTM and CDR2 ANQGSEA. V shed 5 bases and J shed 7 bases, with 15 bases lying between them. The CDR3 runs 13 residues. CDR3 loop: CSVQPTTGNEQFF. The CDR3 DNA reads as TGCAGCGTTCAACCCACTACGGGAAATGAGCAGTTCTTC.

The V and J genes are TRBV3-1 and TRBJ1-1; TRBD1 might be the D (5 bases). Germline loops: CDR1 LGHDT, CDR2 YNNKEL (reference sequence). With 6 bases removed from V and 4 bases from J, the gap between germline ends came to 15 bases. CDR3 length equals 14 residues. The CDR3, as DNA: TGTGCCAGCAGTCCAGGGCAGGGACGCACTGAAGCTTTCTTT. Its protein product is CASSPGQGRTEAFF. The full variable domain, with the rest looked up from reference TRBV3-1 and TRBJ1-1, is DTAVSQTPKYLVTQMGNDKSIKCEQNLGHDTMYWYKQDSKKFLKIMFSYNNKELIINETVPNRFSPKSPDKAHLNLHINSLELGDSAVYFCASSPGQGRTEAFFGQGTRLTVV.

The chain's CDR3 is CASSRARTDVYGYTF. As DNA, the CDR3 is TGTGCCAGCAGCCGAGCACGGACCGACGTCTATGGCTACACCTTC. The chain has TRBV12-3 or TRBV12-4 and TRBJ1-2; D unclear. Between the trimmed V and J ends, which lost 6 bases and 4 bases, there was a span of 18 bases. The CDR3 sequence is 15 residues long.

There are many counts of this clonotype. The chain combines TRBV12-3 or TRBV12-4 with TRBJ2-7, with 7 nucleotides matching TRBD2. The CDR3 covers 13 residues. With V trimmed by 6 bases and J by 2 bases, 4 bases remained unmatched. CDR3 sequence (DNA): TGTGCCAGCAGCCAGGGACTAACCTACGAGCAGTACTTC. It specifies CASSQGLTYEQYF.

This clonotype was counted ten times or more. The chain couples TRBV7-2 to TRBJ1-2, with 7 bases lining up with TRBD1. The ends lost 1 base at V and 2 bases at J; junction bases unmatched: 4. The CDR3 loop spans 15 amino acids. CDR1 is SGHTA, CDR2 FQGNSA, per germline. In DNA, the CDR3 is TGTGCCAGCAGCTTAGTTGGGACAGAGAACTATGGCTACACCTTC. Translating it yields CASSLVGTENYGYTF. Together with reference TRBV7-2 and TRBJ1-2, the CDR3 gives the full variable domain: GAGVSQSPSNKVTEKGKDVELRCDPISGHTALYWYRQSLGQGLEFLIYFQGNSAPDKSGLPSDRFSAERTGGSVSTLTIQRTQQEDSAVYLCASSLVGTENYGYTFGSGTRLTVV.

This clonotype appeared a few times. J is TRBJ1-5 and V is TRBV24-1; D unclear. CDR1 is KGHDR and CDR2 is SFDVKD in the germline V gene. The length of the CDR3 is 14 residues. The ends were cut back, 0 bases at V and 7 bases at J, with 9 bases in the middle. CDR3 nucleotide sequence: TGTGCCACCAGTGATTTGACCTCCGGGCAGCCCCAGCATTTT. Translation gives CATSDLTSGQPQHF.

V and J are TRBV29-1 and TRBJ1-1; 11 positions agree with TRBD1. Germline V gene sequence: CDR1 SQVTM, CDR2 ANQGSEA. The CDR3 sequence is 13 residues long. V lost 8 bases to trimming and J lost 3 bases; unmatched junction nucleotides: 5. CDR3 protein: CSYQDRGHTEAFF. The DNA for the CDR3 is TGCAGCTACCAGGACAGGGGGCACACTGAAGCTTTCTTT.

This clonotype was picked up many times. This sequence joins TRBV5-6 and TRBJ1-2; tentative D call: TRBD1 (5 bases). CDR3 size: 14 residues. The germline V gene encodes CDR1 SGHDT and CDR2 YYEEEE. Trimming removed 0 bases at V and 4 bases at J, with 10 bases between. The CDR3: CASSLEGTSYGYTF. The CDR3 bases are TGTGCCAGCAGCTTGGAGGGGACCTCCTATGGCTACACCTTC. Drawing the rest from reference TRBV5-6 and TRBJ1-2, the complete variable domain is DAGVTQSPTHLIKTRGQQVTLRCSPKSGHDTVSWYQQALGQGPQFIFQYYEEEERQRGNFPDRFSGHQFPNYSSELNVNALLLGDSALYLCASSLEGTSYGYTFGSGTRLTVV.

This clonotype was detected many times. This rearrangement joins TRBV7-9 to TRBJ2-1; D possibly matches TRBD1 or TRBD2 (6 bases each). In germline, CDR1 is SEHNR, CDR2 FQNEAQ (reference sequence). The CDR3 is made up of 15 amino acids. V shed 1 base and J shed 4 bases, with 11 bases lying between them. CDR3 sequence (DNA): TGTGCCAGCAGCTTAGTCCGGGGGCAATACAATGAGCAGTTCTTC. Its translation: CASSLVRGQYNEQFF.

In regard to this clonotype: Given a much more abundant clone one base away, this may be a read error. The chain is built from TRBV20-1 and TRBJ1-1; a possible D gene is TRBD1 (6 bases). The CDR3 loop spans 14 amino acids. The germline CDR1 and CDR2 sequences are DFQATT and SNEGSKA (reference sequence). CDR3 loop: CSPRRQGLDTEAFF. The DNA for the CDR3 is TGCAGTCCTAGGCGGCAGGGGCTAGACACTGAAGCTTTCTTT.

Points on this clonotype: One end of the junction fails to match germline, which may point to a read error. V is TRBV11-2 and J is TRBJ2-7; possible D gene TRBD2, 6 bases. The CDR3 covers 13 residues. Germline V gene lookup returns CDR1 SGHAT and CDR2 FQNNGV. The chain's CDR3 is CASSLRAGTLHHF. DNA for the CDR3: TGTGCCAGCAGCTTAAGAGCCGGGACTTTACACCACTTC. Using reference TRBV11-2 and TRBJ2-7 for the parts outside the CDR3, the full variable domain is EAGVAQSPRYKIIEKRQSVAFWCNPISGHATLYWYQQILGQGPKLLIQFQNNGVVDDSQLPKDRFSAERLKGVDSTLKIQPAKLEDSAVYLCASSLRAGTLHHFGPGTRLTVT.

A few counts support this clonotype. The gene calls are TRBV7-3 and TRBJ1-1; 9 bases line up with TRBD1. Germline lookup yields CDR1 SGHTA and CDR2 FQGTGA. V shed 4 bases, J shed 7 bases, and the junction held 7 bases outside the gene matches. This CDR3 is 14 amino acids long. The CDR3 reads CASSSTGGTGEAFF. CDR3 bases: TGTGCCAGCAGCTCGACAGGGGGAACAGGTGAAGCTTTCTTT. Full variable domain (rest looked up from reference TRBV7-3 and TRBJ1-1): GAGVSQTPSNKVTEKGKYVELRCDPISGHTALYWYRQSLGQGPEFLIYFQGTGAADDSGLPNDRFFAVRPEGSVSTLKIQRTERGDSAVYLCASSSTGGTGEAFFGQGTRLTVV.

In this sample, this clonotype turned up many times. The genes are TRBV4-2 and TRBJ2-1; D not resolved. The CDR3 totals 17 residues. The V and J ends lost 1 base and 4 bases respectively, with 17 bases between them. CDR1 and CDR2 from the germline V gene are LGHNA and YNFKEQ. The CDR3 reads CASSQGSPPRGYNEQFF. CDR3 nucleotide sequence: TGTGCCAGCAGCCAAGGCAGCCCCCCTCGTGGGTACAATGAGCAGTTCTTC.

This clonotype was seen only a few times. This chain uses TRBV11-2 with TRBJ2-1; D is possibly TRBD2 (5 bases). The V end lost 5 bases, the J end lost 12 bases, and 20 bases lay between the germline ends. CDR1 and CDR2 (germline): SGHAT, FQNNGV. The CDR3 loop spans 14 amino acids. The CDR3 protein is CASSPKGFSEGQFF. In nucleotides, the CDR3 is TGTGCCAGCAGCCCCAAAGGGTTCTCTGAGGGGCAGTTCTTC.

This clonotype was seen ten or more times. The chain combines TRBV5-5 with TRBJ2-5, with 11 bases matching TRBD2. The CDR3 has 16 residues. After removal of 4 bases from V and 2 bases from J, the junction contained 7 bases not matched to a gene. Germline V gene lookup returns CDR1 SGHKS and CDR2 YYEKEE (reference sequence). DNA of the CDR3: TGTGCCAGCAGCGGAGGGACTAGCGGAGCACAAGAGACCCAGTACTTC. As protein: CASSGGTSGAQETQYF.

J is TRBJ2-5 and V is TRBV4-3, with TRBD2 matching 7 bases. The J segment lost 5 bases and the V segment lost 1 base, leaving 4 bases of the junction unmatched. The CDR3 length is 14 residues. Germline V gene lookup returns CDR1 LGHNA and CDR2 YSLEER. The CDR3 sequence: CASSQGLAPETQYF. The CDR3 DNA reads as TGCGCCAGCAGCCAAGGACTAGCCCCCGAGACCCAGTACTTC.

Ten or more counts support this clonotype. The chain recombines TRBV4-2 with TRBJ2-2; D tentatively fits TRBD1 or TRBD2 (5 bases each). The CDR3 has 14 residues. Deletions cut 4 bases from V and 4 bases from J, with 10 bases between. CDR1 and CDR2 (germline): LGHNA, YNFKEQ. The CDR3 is CASSPSGGTGELFF. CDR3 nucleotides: TGTGCCAGCAGCCCTTCTGGGGGCACCGGGGAGCTGTTTTTT.

The CDR3: CASSYSGASNEKLFF. CDR3 nucleotides: TGTGCCAGCAGTTACTCTGGGGCCTCTAATGAAAAACTGTTTTTT. The genes are TRBV6-5 and TRBJ1-4; the D gene is possibly TRBD1 (5 bases). Trimming removed 0 bases from V and 3 bases from J, with 8 bases in between. Germline V gene sequence: CDR1 MNHEY, CDR2 SVGAGI. The length of the CDR3 is 15 residues.

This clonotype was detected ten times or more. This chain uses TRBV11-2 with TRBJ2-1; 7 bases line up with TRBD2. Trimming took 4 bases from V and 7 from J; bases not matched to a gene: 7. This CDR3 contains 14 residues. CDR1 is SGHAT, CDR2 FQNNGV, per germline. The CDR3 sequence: CASSSLRERNEQFF. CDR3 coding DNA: TGTGCCAGCAGCTCTCTGCGGGAGAGGAATGAGCAGTTCTTC.

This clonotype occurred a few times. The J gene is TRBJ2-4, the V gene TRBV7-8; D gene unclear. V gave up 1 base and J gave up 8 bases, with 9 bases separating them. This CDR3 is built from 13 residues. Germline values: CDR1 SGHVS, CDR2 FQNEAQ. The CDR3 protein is CASSLGGSHIQYF. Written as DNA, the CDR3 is TGTGCCAGCAGCTTAGGAGGCTCTCACATTCAGTACTTC.